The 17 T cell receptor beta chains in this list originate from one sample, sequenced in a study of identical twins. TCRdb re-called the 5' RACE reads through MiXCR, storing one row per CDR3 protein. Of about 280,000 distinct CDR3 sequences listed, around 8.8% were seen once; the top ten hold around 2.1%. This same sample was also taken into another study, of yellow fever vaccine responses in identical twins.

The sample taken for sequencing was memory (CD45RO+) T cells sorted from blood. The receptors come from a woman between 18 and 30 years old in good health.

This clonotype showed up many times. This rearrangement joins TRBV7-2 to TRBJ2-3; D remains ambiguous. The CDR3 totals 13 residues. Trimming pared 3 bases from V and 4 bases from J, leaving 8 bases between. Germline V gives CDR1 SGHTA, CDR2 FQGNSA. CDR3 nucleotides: TGTGCCAGCAGCTTTAGTAGGGCAGATACGCAGTATTTT. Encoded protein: CASSFSRADTQYF.

Here the CDR3 reads CASSEGRGELFF. CDR3 DNA: TGTGCCAGCAGTGAAGGTCGGGGGGAGCTGTTTTTT. The J gene is TRBJ2-2, the V gene TRBV2; D call uncertain. The germline CDR1 and CDR2 sequences are SNHLY and FYNNEI. V was pared by 1 base and J by 8 bases, with 5 bases between. The CDR3 has 12 amino acids.

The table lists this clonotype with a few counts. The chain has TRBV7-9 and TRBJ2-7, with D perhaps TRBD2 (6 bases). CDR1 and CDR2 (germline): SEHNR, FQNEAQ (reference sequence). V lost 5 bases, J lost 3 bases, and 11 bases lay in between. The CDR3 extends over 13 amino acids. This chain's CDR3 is CASSRIADYEQYF. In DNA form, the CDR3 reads TGTGCCAGCAGCCGAATAGCGGACTACGAGCAGTACTTC.

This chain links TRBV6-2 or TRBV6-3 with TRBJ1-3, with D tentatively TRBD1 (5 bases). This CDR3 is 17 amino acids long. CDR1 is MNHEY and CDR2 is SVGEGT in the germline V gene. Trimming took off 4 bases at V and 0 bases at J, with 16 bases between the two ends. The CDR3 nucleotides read TGTGCCAGCAGTTCTTGGGCAGGGCAATCCTCTGGAAACACCATATATTTT. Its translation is CASSSWAGQSSGNTIYF.

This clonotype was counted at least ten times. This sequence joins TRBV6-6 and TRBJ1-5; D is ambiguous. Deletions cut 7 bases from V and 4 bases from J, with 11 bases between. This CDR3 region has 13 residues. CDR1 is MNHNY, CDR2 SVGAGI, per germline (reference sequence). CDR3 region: CASTKEGNQPQHF. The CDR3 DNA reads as TGTGCCAGCACTAAAGAGGGTAATCAGCCCCAGCATTTT.

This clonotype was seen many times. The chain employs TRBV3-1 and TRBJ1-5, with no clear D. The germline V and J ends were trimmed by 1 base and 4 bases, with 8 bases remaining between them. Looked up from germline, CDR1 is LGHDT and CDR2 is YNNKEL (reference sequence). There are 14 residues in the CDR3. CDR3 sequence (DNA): TGTGCCAGCAGCCAAGGCCAGGCTAATCAGCCCCAGCATTTT. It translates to CASSQGQANQPQHF.

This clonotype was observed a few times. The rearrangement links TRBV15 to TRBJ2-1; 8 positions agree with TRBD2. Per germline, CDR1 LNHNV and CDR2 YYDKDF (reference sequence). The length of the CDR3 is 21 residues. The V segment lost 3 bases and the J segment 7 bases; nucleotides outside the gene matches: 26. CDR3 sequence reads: CATSSDLPGLGGLGALNEQFF. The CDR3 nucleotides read TGTGCCACCAGCAGCGACTTACCGGGACTAGGTGGGCTTGGGGCATTAAATGAGCAGTTCTTC.

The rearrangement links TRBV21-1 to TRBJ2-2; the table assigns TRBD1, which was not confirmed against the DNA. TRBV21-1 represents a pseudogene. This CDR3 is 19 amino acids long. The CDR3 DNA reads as TGTGCCAGCAGCAAAGAAGGGTGGGACAGAGAAACGAACACCGGGGAGCTGTTTTTT. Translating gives CASSKEGWDRETNTGELFF.

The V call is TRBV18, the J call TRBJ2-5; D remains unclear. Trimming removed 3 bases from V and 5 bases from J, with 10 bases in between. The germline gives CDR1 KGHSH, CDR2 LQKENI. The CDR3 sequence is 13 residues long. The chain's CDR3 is CASSPGSSETQYF. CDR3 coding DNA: TGTGCCAGCTCACCCGGAAGTTCGGAGACCCAGTACTTC.

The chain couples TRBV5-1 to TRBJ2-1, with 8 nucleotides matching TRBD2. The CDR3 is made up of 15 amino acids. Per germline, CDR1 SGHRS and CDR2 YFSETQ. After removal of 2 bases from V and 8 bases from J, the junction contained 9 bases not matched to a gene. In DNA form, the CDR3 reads TGCGCCAGCAGCTTTGGGGAGCGGGAGTATCATGAGCAGTTCTTC. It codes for CASSFGEREYHEQFF.

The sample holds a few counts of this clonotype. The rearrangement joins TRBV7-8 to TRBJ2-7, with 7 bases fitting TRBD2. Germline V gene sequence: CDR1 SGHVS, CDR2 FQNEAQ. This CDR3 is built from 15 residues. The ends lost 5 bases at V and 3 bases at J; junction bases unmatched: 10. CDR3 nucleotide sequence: TGTGCCAGCAGCCCGGGACTACCGAGGCTCTACGAGCAGTACTTC. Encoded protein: CASSPGLPRLYEQYF.

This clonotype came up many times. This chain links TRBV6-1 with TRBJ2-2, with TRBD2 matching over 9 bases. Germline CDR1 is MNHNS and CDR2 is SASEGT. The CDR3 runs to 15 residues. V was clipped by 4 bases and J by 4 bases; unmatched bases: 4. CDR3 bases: TGTGCCAGCAGTGGACTAGCGGAGCCCACCGGGGAGCTGTTTTTT. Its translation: CASSGLAEPTGELFF.

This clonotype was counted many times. This CDR3 is CATSRDGRTRTDTQYF. The CDR3 DNA reads TGTGCCACCAGCAGAGATGGTCGGACCCGCACAGATACGCAGTATTTT. V is TRBV15 and J is TRBJ2-3; D is ambiguous. CDR1 LNHNV and CDR2 YYDKDF come from the germline V gene (reference sequence). This CDR3 has 16 residues. V was pared by 0 bases and J by 1 base, with 11 bases between.

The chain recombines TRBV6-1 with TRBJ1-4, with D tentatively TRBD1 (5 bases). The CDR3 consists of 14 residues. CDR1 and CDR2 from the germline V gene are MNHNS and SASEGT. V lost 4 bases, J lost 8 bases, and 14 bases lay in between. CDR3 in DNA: TGTGCCAGCAGTGCGACAGACCTTCGAGAAAAACTGTTTTTT. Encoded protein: CASSATDLREKLFF.

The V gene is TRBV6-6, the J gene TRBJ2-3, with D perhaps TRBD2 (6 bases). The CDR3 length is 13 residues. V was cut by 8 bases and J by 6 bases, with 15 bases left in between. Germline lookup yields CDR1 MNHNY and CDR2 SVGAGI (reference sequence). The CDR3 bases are TGTGCCAGCTCCAAACGGGAGTTTGATACGCAGTATTTT. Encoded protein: CASSKREFDTQYF.

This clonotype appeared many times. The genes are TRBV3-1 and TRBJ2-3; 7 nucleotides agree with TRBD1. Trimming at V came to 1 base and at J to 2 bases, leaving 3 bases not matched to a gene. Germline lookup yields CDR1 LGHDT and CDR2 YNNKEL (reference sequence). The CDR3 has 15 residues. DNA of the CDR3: TGTGCCAGCAGCCAAGGGGACAGAGACACAGATACGCAGTATTTT. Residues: CASSQGDRDTDTQYF.

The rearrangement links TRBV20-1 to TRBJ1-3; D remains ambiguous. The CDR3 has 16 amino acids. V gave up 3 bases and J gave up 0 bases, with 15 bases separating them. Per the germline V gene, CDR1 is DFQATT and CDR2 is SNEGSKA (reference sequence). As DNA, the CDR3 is TGCAGTGCTAGTCCTTATCAGACATACTCTGGAAACACCATATATTTT. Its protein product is CSASPYQTYSGNTIYF.